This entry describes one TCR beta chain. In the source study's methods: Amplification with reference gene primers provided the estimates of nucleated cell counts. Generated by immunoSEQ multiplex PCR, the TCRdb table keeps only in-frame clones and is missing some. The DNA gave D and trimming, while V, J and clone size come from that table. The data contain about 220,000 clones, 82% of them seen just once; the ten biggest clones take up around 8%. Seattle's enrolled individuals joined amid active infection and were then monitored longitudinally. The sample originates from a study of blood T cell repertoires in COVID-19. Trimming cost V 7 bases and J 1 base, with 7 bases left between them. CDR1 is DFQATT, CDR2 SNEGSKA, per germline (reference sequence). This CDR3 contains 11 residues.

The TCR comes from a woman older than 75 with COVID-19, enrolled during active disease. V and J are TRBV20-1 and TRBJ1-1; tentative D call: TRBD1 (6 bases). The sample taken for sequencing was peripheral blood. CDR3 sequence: CSVGQNTEAFF. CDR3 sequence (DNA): TGCAGTGTGGGACAGAACACTGAAGCTTTCTTT.